This T cell receptor beta chain was identified during a study of CD8 T cells in Susac syndrome. The CDR3 extends over 13 amino acids. The ends were cut back, 0 bases at V and 12 bases at J, with 10 bases in the middle. The germline CDR1 and CDR2 sequences are SGHRS and YFSETQ. CD8+ and CD4+ T cells circulating in blood were sequenced for TCR beta. General study findings and limits: It was acknowledged in the study that the number of individuals who were included in its TCR sequencing and HLA analysis was relatively small.

RNA in amounts of roughly 0.5 to 1 ug was reverse transcribed with random hexamers. Amplification of TCR beta CDR3 used immunoSEQ multiplex PCR across 54 Vbeta and 13 Jbeta. MiXCR, run by TCRdb on the immunoSEQ multiplex PCR reads, gives a single entry per CDR3 protein. The sample records roughly 150,000 distinct CDR3 sequences, just under 97% being singletons. A note on this clonotype: Its antigen is still unknown.

This sequence joins TRBV5-1 and TRBJ1-6, with D possibly matching TRBD1 (5 bases). The sample was CD8+ T cells from PBMCs. This receptor was obtained from a human donor with multiple sclerosis. This CDR3 is CASSLAGGGPLHF. The CDR3 region has the DNA TGCGCCAGCAGCTTGGCCGGTGGGGGACCCCTCCACTTT.